This TCR beta chain was sequenced in a study of cytomegalovirus exposure and HLA in healthy donors (TCRdb year 2017). Regarding the study in general: According to an earlier analysis of a few hundred of the donors, about 190 million T cells yielded roughly 100 million unique TCR beta sequences and approximately 300 Gb of sequence data. Approximately 300 gigabases of sequencing data and roughly 90 million unique TCR sequences were included in an early release covering 500 to 750 HLA-typed donors. Of the roughly 400 genotyped donors, roughly 85% fell in the genetic ancestry cluster associated with self-reported Caucasian donors. The aim of the study was to test whether cataloging public T cell receptors could identify signatures of past pathogen exposure. The T cell repertoires of around 670 subjects were profiled by immunosequencing and related to cytomegalovirus serostatus. A separate validation cohort of roughly 130 different subjects was used in addition to the approximately 670-subject first cohort. To predict cytomegalovirus infection status, the study combined high-throughput TCR immunosequencing, statistical association of individual TCRs with disease status, and machine learning. To study patterns of TCR occurrence, a later analysis re-analyzed previously published TCR beta repertoires from several hundred donors and added high-resolution HLA genotyping. Rather than using new phenotypic data, the later analysis identified candidate immune exposures from TCR beta sequences and from how often those sequences occurred across donors. To decide whether each TCR beta V gene segment behaved as functional or pseudogenic, an earlier analysis of nearly 600 of the donors relied on high-throughput TCR beta sequencing. Donor age, sex, ethnicity and CMV serostatus were compiled alongside the repertoire data. A later genetic analysis took genome-wide SNP genotypes for 398 of the 666 donors and used that subset as a discovery cohort. All discovery cohort repertoires had been generated using a single sequencing platform. Both class I and class II loci were covered by HLA typing, at four-digit resolution. Typing coverage differed by locus: A, B, C, DRB1 and DQB1 were typed in about 629-630 donors, DQA1 in around 500, DPA1 in 600 to 610, and DPB1 in just under 490. Roughly 5 DR-DQ haplotypes were handled as single units for association and clustering because linkage in the cohort was strong. Among some 400 genotyped donors of the cohort, an average of approximately 200,000 unique TCR beta nucleotide sequences was sequenced per donor, of which 15% to 20% were non-productive.

The CDR3 covers 17 residues, taking in both the cysteine and the phenylalanine. Solely the CDR3 DNA is kept, with 51 bases framed from the first base. As encoded in the germline V gene, CDR1 is MGHDK while CDR2 is SYGVNS. Trimming costs V 3 bases and J 1 base, and their ends lie 15 bases apart. What the study reported, not specific to this receptor: It was suggested by the authors that the approach could potentially be generalized to other disease states and immunological phenotypes. A cluster of highly shared sequence variants was judged likely to represent a technical artifact of the sequencing pipeline. A few of the identified cytomegalovirus-associated TCR beta chains were confirmed in vitro to be specific for cytomegalovirus antigens. Across donors, most TCR sequences were observed very rarely, whereas some public TCRs were present in many individuals. At a false discovery rate of 0.05, a later analysis linked about 16,000 TCR beta sequences to specific HLA alleles. Strong co-occurrence of HLA alleles, especially DR and DQ, made assigning TCR associations to individual alleles difficult. Correlated functional status among segregating V segments might be attributable to linkage disequilibrium, but an unknown experimental factor could not be ruled out. Because HLA typing was unavailable for some donors at each locus, only the typed subset was used in association tests. The presence/absence analyses assumed that sequencing depth was roughly uniform across donors, and that assumption may not be true. A later analysis found that HLA-associated TCR beta chains were more clonally expanded and had lower generation probabilities than equally common non-associated chains. An association between a missense DCLRE1C variant and V-gene and J-gene trimming of TCR beta chains was found in a later genetic analysis and replicated in an independent cohort. For the cohort, immune exposure information was limited to CMV serostatus. A further reported finding was that TCR beta sequences accurately predicted the HLA-A and HLA-B alleles for most subjects in the first cohort. An earlier analysis of approximately 500 of the donors showed that most TCR beta V segments appeared in productive rearrangements either about 90% or about 30% of the time, which broadly matched IMGT annotations. According to a later analysis, parvovirus B19, influenza, CMV and Epstein-Barr virus appeared linked to several top co-occurrence clusters. A later analysis found that most CMV-associated TCR beta chains appeared HLA-restricted, with HLA associations seemingly driven largely by CMV exposure. Some IMGT-functional V segments, including TRBV6-2 and TRBV6-3, could not be distinguished by the 87-base-pair reads and were therefore excluded. A later analysis found that TCR association rates varied across HLA loci, with DRB1 alleles showing the most associated TCRs and HLA-C alleles the fewest. Because counts were too low, more than 15 rarely observed V segments, including chromosome 9 orphons, were excluded from the earlier analysis of 587 of the donors. The cohort was sequenced for TCR beta chains only, and without alpha or paired-chain data the features that could be detected were limited. The study gave a list of 150 to 200 TCR beta chains associated with cytomegalovirus. In a later genetic analysis, fewer N-insertions in productive TCRs were reported among donors in an Asian-associated ancestry cluster than the roughly 700-donor mean. Cytomegalovirus status was reported to be diagnosed by the classifier with high specificity and sensitivity in both the original and validation cohorts.

The method was the immunoSEQ multiplex PCR assay. For the multiplex PCR, a mixture combining 60 forward primers for TCR Vbeta segments and 13 reverse primers for TCR Jbeta segments was used. The CDR3 region of rearranged TCR beta genes was amplified from genomic DNA by a multiplex PCR assay. The amplified TCR beta libraries were sequenced on the Illumina HiSeq System as 87-base-pair reads. For the original study's pipeline: A later analysis tallied 75 million to 85 million unique TCR beta chains across the approximately 670 repertoires, and around 9.9 million of those chains were shared by two or more donors. A nearest-neighbor algorithm error-corrected the raw reads and collapsed the reads into unique sequences, merging closely related sequences to remove PCR and sequencing errors. CDR3 sequences were aligned to IMGT reference sequences to assign V, D and J gene segments. For a sequence to be retained, a match of at least six nucleotides to both a V gene segment and a J gene segment was required. A rearrangement counted as productive if the CDR3 had no stop codons and remained in frame with V and J, and every other rearrangement counted as non-productive. CDR3 was defined by IMGT convention, running from the second conserved V-encoded cysteine to the conserved J-encoded phenylalanine. Sequences without an unambiguous match to a single V gene segment were excluded from the earlier analysis of several hundred of the donors. An earlier analysis of about 600 of the donors called V segments functional above 56.7% productive rearrangements and segregating when the between-donor standard deviation exceeded 5%. To diagnose cytomegalovirus status from the catalog of TCR beta chain sequences, a statistical classification framework was built. V and J gene assignment, in a later analysis, came from comparing TCR nucleotide sequences with IMGT/GENE-DB human TR gene sequences. In a later analysis, CDR3 sequences and most-parsimonious VDJ recombination scenarios were assigned using the TCRdist pipeline. In a later analysis, every TCR beta chain was defined by the combination of its CDR3 amino acid sequence and its V-gene family, and reads without a unique V-gene family were dropped. A later analysis removed 550 to 700 highly shared, low-generation-probability nucleotide sequences to deal with suspected cross-contamination and a sequencing artifact. For each public chain, a later analysis derived a clonal expansion index from normalized ranks of inferred template counts within each repertoire. In a later analysis, generation probabilities were computed with a VDJ recombination model fitted to out-of-frame rearrangements, and the resulting probabilities were checked against IGoR. Hypergeometric tests were used in a later analysis to score TCR-TCR, TCR-HLA and TCR-CMV co-occurrence, with a repertoire-size bias correction applied to the TCR pairs. In a later analysis, false discovery rates were estimated by permuting HLA or CMV assignments 20 times. A later analysis grouped co-occurring TCRs with DBSCAN, adding TCRdist sequence similarity when clustering within HLA-allele-positive subsets. For co-occurrence clustering, repertoires with fewer than 30,000 or more than 120,000 public chains were excluded, along with a handful of repertoires with anomalous nucleotide sharing. TCRdb holds this immuneACCESS table with in-frame rearrangements only. Some clones are missing; in checked studies, unresolved V genes explain under half, and the rest has no known cause. The V and J calls and clone size are taken from that table; D and trimming were inferred from the DNA. This sample holds more than 95,000 clones; approximately 72% were observed only once. The ten largest clones capture less than 9.5% of the sample.

The cohort was made up of approximately 700 healthy bone marrow donors. At the time of sampling, every cohort member was nominally healthy, though immune exposures that went unrecorded were likely present. The donor tested CMV seropositive, placing the donor among the 290 or so seropositive members of the cohort. A peripheral blood sample was collected from each donor, and TCR beta sequencing was performed on peripheral blood mononuclear cells. Genomic DNA was extracted from the blood cell samples with the Qiagen DNeasy Blood Extraction Kit. Notes on this clone: Its antigen is not yet known. Within one base of it there is no much larger clone, and no base qualities were kept.

This chain is built from TRBV25-1 and TRBJ2-2, and possibly TRBD2, on 6 matching bases. The source material was PBMCs. This sequence originates from a woman in her 50s in good health and CMV-seropositive. The CDR3 sequence is CASSEIGWRENTGELFF. Read as DNA, the sequence is TGTGCCAGCAGTGAGATTGGGTGGAGGGAGAACACCGGGGAGCTGTTTTTT.